Described below is a single T cell receptor beta chain sequence and its context. Its specificity is unknown. Amplification used 60 Vbeta primers and 13 Jbeta primers. The repertoire was sequenced with immunoSEQ multiplex PCR; TCRdb's copy has only in-frame clones and lacks some. This sample has about 43,000 clones, with around 77% found just once. This sample was included in a study of cytomegalovirus exposure and HLA in healthy donors. Points from the study as a whole: Several of the most significant clusters appeared, in a later analysis, to be linked to common viral pathogens. It was assumed in the presence/absence analyses that sequencing depth was roughly uniform across donors. Later analysis reportedly placed an Asian-associated ancestry cluster below the roughly 690-donor mean in N-insertions.

After removal of 2 bases from V and 3 bases from J, the junction contained 19 bases not matched to a gene. The CDR3 consists of 21 residues. The germline CDR1 and CDR2 sequences are LNHNV and YYDKDF (reference sequence). This sequence originates from a man between 25 and 39 years old in good health and CMV-seronegative. The genes are TRBV15 and TRBJ2-2, with 9 bases fitting TRBD2. The sequencing input was PBMCs. DNA for the CDR3: TGTGCCACCAGCAGACTCGAGTGGGCCGGCGGGAGGGCGACAGACACCGGGGAGCTGTTTTTT. Its protein product is CATSRLEWAGGRATDTGELFF.